This TCR beta chain was profiled in a study of blood T cell repertoires in COVID-19. For the study at large: In each case, the material was cDNA or gDNA derived from T cells, B-cell-depleted T cells, or PBMCs.

TCRdb's table, derived via immunoSEQ multiplex PCR, lists solely in-frame clones and lacks some. The sample has fewer than 200,000 clones; roughly 82% are singletons. Seattle's enrolled individuals joined amid active infection and were then monitored longitudinally. CDR3 length equals 13 residues. V shed 6 bases and J 6 bases; nucleotides not matched to a gene: 3. Sequencing was performed on peripheral blood. The receptor comes from a woman aged 40 to 50 with COVID-19, enrolled during active disease. This rearrangement joins TRBV12-3 or TRBV12-4 to TRBJ2-1; TRBD1 matches 9 bases. CDR3 bases: TGTGCCAGCAGGGAACAGGGGGCCAATGAGCAGTTCTTC. Its protein is CASREQGANEQFF.